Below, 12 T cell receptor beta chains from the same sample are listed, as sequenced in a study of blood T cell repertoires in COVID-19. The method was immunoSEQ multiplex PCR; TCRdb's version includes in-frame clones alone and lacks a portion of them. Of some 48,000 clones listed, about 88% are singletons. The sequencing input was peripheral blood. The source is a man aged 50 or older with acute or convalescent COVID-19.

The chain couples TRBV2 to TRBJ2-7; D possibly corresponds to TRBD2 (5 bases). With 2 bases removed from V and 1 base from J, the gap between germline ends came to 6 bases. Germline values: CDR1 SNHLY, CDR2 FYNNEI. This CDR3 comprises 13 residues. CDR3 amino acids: CASSESGSYEQYF. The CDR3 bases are TGTGCCAGCAGTGAATCGGGGTCCTACGAGCAGTACTTC. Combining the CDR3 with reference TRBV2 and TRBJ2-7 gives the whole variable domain EPEVTQTPSHQVTQMGQEVILRCVPISNHLYFYWYRQILGQKVEFLVSFYNNEISEKSEIFDDQFSVERPDGSNFTLKIRSTKLEDSAMYFCASSESGSYEQYFGPGTRLTVT.

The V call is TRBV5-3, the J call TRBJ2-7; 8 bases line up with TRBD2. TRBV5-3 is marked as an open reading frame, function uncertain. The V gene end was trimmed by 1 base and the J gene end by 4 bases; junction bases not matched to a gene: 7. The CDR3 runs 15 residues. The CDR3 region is CARSLRAGEGYEQYF. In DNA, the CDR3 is TGTGCCAGAAGCTTGAGAGCGGGAGAGGGGTACGAGCAGTACTTC.

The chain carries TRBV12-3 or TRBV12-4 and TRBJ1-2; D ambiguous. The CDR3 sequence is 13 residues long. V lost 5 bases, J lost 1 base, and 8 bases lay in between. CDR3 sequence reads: CASSNQNNYGYTF. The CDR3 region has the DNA TGTGCCAGCAGTAACCAGAATAACTATGGCTACACCTTC.

In nucleotides, the CDR3 is TGTGCCAGCAGAAGGGGAAGCACTGAAGCTTTCTTT. Its protein product is CASRRGSTEAFF. The gene calls are TRBV2 and TRBJ1-1, with D possibly TRBD1 on 5 matching bases. CDR1 is SNHLY and CDR2 is FYNNEI in the germline V gene. There are 12 residues in the CDR3. The ends were cut back, 6 bases at V and 4 bases at J, with 9 bases in the middle.

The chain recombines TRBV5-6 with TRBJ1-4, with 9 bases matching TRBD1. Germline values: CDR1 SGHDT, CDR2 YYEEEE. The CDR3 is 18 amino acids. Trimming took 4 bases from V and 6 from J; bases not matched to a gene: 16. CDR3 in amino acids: CASSVVLGIQGADEKLFF. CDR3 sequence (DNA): TGTGCCAGCAGCGTGGTTCTTGGGATACAGGGGGCGGATGAAAAACTGTTTTTT.

The CDR3 nucleotides are TGTGCCACCAGTGACTGGAGGAGCAATCAGCCCCAGCATTTT. Amino acids: CATSDWRSNQPQHF. The chain combines TRBV24-1 with TRBJ1-5, with unresolved D. Trimming cost V 4 bases and J 1 base, with 7 bases left between them. In germline, CDR1 is KGHDR, CDR2 SFDVKD. This CDR3 has 14 amino acids.

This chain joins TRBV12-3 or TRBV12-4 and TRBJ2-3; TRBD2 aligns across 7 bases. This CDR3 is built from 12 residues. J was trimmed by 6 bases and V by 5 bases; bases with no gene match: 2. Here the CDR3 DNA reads TGTGCCAGCAGTGCACTAGCGGATACGCAGTATTTT. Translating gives CASSALADTQYF.

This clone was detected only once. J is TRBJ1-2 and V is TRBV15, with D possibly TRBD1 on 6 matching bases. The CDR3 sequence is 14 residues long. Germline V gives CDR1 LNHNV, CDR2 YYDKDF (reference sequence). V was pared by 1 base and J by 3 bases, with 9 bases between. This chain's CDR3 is CATSRGTVDYGYTF. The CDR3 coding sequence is TGTGCCACCAGCAGAGGGACAGTCGACTATGGCTACACCTTC.

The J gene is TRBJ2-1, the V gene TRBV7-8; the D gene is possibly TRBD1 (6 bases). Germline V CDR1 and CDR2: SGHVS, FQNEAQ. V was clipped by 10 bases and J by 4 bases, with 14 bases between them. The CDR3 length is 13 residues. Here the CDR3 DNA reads TGTGCCATCCGAGCAGGGGAGTACAATGAGCAGTTCTTC. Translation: CAIRAGEYNEQFF.

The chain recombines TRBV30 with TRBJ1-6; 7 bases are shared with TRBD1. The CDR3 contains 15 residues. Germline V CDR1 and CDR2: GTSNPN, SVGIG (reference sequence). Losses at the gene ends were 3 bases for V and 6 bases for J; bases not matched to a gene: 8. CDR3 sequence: CAWSAMGTVNSPLHF. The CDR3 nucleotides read TGTGCCTGGAGCGCCATGGGGACAGTTAATTCACCCCTCCACTTT.

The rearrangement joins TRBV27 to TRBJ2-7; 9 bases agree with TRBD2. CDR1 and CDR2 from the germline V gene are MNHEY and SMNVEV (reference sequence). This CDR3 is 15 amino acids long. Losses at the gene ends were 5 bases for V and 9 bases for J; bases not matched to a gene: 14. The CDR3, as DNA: TGTGCCAGCAGTCCTAGCGGGGCGATCCGCCAAAGGCAGTACTTC. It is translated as CASSPSGAIRQRQYF.

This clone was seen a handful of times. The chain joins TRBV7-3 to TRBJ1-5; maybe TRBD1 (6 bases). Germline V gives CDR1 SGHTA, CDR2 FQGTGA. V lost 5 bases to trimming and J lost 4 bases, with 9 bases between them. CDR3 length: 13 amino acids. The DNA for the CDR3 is TGTGCCAGCAGCCAGGACAGAAATCAGCCCCAGCATTTT. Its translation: CASSQDRNQPQHF.